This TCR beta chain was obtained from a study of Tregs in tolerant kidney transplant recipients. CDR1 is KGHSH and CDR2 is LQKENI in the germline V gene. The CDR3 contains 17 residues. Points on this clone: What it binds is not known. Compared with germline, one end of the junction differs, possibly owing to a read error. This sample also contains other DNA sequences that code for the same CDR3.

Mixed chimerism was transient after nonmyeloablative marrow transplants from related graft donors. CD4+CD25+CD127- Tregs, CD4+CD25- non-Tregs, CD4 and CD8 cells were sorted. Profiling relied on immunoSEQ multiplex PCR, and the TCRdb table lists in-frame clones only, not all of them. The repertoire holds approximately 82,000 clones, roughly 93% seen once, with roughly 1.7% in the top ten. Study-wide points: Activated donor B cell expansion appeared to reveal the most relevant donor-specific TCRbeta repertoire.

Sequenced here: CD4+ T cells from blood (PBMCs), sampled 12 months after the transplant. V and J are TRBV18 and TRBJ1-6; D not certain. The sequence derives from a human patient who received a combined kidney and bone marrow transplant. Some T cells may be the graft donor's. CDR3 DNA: TGTGCCAGCTCACCAACCCCTCAATCCAGGCTTAATTCCCCCCTCCACTTT. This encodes CASSPTPQSRLNSPLHF. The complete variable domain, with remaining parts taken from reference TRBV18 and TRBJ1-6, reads NAGVMQNPRHLVRRRGQEARLRCSPMKGHSHVYWYRQLPEEGLKFMVYLQKENIIDESGMPKERFSAEFPKEGPSILRIQQVVRGDSAAYFCASSPTPQSRLNSPLHFGNGTRLTVT.